This passage covers 20 T cell receptor beta chains from one sample sequenced in a study of cytomegalovirus exposure and HLA in healthy donors. The PCR contained 60 Vbeta and 13 Jbeta primers. The data were produced by immunoSEQ multiplex PCR, yet TCRdb's version contains in-frame clones alone and is incomplete. The table includes under 200,000 clones, 75% to 90% detected once. The sequencing sample was made of PBMCs. These receptors originate from a woman aged 25 to 39 in good health and CMV-seronegative.

The chain links TRBV19 to TRBJ2-2; D might be TRBD1 (6 bases). The V end lost 5 bases, the J end lost 5 bases, and 9 bases lay between the germline ends. There are 13 residues in the CDR3. Germline CDR1 and CDR2: LNHDA and SQIVND (reference sequence). CDR3 DNA: TGTGCCAGTAGTCTTCAGGGGACCGGGGAGCTGTTTTTT. Protein sequence: CASSLQGTGELFF. Full variable domain (rest looked up from reference TRBV19 and TRBJ2-2): DGGITQSPKYLFRKEGQNVTLSCEQNLNHDAMYWYRQDPGQGLRLIYYSQIVNDFQKGDIAEGYSVSREKKESFPLTVTSAQKNPTAFYLCASSLQGTGELFFGEGSRLTVL.

The V and J genes are TRBV30 and TRBJ2-7, with 9 bases fitting TRBD1. Trimming removed 1 base from V and 4 bases from J; junction bases left unmatched: 8. In germline, CDR1 is GTSNPN, CDR2 SVGIG (reference sequence). This CDR3 is built from 15 residues. DNA for the CDR3: TGTGCCTGGAGTGGGGACAGGGCGGGCCAATACGAGCAGTACTTC. Encoded protein: CAWSGDRAGQYEQYF.

The V call is TRBV28, the J call TRBJ1-1; no definite D call. Trimming cost V 0 bases and J 0 bases, with 11 bases left between them. The CDR3 has 16 amino acids. The germline V gene encodes CDR1 MDHEN and CDR2 SYDVKM. CDR3 sequence (DNA): TGTGCCAGCAGTTTATGGTCGCGGGTCCTGAACACTGAAGCTTTCTTT. Its translation is CASSLWSRVLNTEAFF.

The V call is TRBV9, the J call TRBJ2-4; D call uncertain. Germline CDR1 and CDR2: SGDLS and YYNGEE. The CDR3 is made up of 12 amino acids. The V end was cut by 0 bases, the J end by 9 bases, with 7 bases between. CDR3 loop: CASSVDTGIQYF. CDR3 coding DNA: TGTGCCAGCAGCGTAGACACGGGCATTCAGTACTTC.

The V gene is TRBV7-2, the J gene TRBJ2-1, with D possibly matching TRBD2 (6 bases). The V gene's germline CDR1 is SGHTA and CDR2 FQGNSA. The CDR3 runs 12 residues. The ends were cut back, 3 bases at V and 10 bases at J, with 10 bases in the middle. The CDR3 bases are TGTGCCAGCAGCTTCGGACTAAGCGAGCAGTTCTTC. This translates into CASSFGLSEQFF.

Only one count was recorded for this clone. This sequence joins TRBV28 and TRBJ2-1; a possible D gene is TRBD1 (5 bases). Trimming took off 5 bases at V and 4 bases at J, with 12 bases between the two ends. This CDR3 contains 14 residues. Germline CDR1 reads MDHEN; CDR2 reads SYDVKM. The CDR3 nucleotides are TGTGCCAGCAGTGGACACGGACCATACAATGAGCAGTTCTTC. Amino acid sequence: CASSGHGPYNEQFF.

This chain joins TRBV30 and TRBJ2-7; 7 positions agree with TRBD2. J lost 6 bases, V lost 4 bases, and 6 bases had no gene match. This CDR3 has 12 residues. CDR1 GTSNPN and CDR2 SVGIG come from the germline V gene (reference sequence). The CDR3 sequence: CAWMGRVGEQYF. The CDR3 DNA reads as TGTGCCTGGATGGGGAGGGTTGGCGAGCAGTACTTC.

Only one count was recorded for this clone. This sequence joins TRBV5-1 and TRBJ2-5, with a tentative D call TRBD1 (6 bases). The CDR3 consists of 14 residues. The germline gives CDR1 SGHRS, CDR2 YFSETQ. Trimming removed 2 bases at V and 5 bases at J, with 13 bases between. The CDR3 protein is CASSFLARGETQYF. CDR3 nucleotides: TGCGCCAGCAGCTTTTTAGCCAGGGGTGAGACCCAGTACTTC.

The chain joins TRBV7-9 to TRBJ2-7; TRBD2 aligns across 7 bases. The V gene end was trimmed by 5 bases and the J gene end by 6 bases; junction bases not matched to a gene: 10. CDR3 size: 14 residues. Germline values: CDR1 SEHNR, CDR2 FQNEAQ (reference sequence). The CDR3, as DNA: TGTGCCAGCAGCCCCGGGGGGTTAGGACGCGAGCAGTACTTC. It is translated as CASSPGGLGREQYF.

The chain links TRBV28 to TRBJ1-2; 7 bases match TRBD1. Per germline, CDR1 MDHEN and CDR2 SYDVKM. V trimming: 8 bases; J trimming: 1 base; junction bases outside the gene matches: 10. This CDR3 region has 15 residues. The CDR3: CASQRTGTINYGYTF. CDR3 DNA sequence: TGTGCCAGCCAAAGGACAGGAACTATTAACTATGGCTACACCTTC.

This clone occurred once. The chain joins TRBV19 to TRBJ2-2; D is unclear. The CDR3 spans 13 residues. The germline V and J ends were trimmed by 3 bases and 4 bases, with 6 bases remaining between them. Germline V lookup: CDR1 LNHDA, CDR2 SQIVND (reference sequence). For the CDR3, the DNA is TGTGCCAGTAGTATTGGTAGCACCGGGGAGCTGTTTTTT. Protein product: CASSIGSTGELFF.

This chain connects TRBV15 to TRBJ2-1, with D perhaps TRBD2 (6 bases). Between the trimmed V and J ends, which lost 3 bases and 2 bases, there was a span of 17 bases. The CDR3 is 17 amino acids. Germline loops: CDR1 LNHNV, CDR2 YYDKDF (reference sequence). In DNA, the CDR3 is TGTGCCACCAGCAGTGGATCACTAGCCGCCGCCTACAATGAGCAGTTCTTC. Its protein is CATSSGSLAAAYNEQFF.

The rearrangement joins TRBV28 to TRBJ1-1; possible D gene TRBD1, 5 bases. The V end was cut by 3 bases, the J end by 4 bases, with 18 bases between. Looked up from germline, CDR1 is MDHEN and CDR2 is SYDVKM. The CDR3 is 16 amino acids. The CDR3 bases are TGTGCCAGCAGTTTTAAGGAGGGGCGGCGGGGCACTGAAGCTTTCTTT. This gives the protein CASSFKEGRRGTEAFF.

CDR3 bases: TGTGCCAGCAGTGAATGGCCGAACACTGAAGCTTTCTTT. It encodes CASSEWPNTEAFF. The V and J genes are TRBV2 and TRBJ1-1, with D unresolved. The CDR3 runs to 13 residues. Between the trimmed V and J ends, which lost 2 bases and 1 base, there was a span of 5 bases. From germline, CDR1 is SNHLY and CDR2 FYNNEI.

This clone was detected once. The gene calls are TRBV2 and TRBJ2-1, with TRBD2 as a possible D gene (6 bases). V shed 2 bases and J shed 0 bases, with 11 bases lying between them. Looked up from germline, CDR1 is SNHLY and CDR2 is FYNNEI. The CDR3 sequence is 16 residues long. The CDR3 here is CASSERLASSYNEQFF. Written as DNA, the CDR3 is TGTGCCAGCAGTGAAAGGCTAGCGAGCTCCTACAATGAGCAGTTCTTC.

V gene TRBV9 combines with J gene TRBJ2-1, with 11 bases that match TRBD1. Germline V gene data show CDR1 as SGDLS and CDR2 as YYNGEE. V was clipped by 4 bases and J by 8 bases; unmatched bases: 8. CDR3 size: 15 residues. The CDR3 region has the DNA TGTGCCAGCAGCCCCGGGACAGGGGGTAAAGATGAGCAGTTCTTC. Encoded protein: CASSPGTGGKDEQFF.

The gene calls are TRBV27 and TRBJ1-1; TRBD1 might be the D (5 bases). Trimming stripped 7 bases from V and 5 bases from J, with 14 bases between. The CDR3 runs 13 residues. The V gene's germline CDR1 is MNHEY and CDR2 SMNVEV (reference sequence). The CDR3 here is CASTPVGGTEAFF. The CDR3, as DNA: TGTGCCAGCACCCCGGTGGGGGGGACTGAAGCTTTCTTT.

DNA for the CDR3: TGTGCCAGCTCCCGGGGAGCCCCCGGGGCCTACGAGCAGTACTTC. Translation: CASSRGAPGAYEQYF. The chain combines TRBV18 with TRBJ2-7; the D gene is possibly TRBD2 (5 bases). Trimming removed 6 bases from V and 2 bases from J, with 17 bases in between. The germline V gene encodes CDR1 KGHSH and CDR2 LQKENI. The CDR3 covers 15 residues. The full variable domain, rest sourced from reference TRBV18 and TRBJ2-7, is NAGVMQNPRHLVRRRGQEARLRCSPMKGHSHVYWYRQLPEEGLKFMVYLQKENIIDESGMPKERFSAEFPKEGPSILRIQQVVRGDSAAYFCASSRGAPGAYEQYFGPGTRLTVT.

The gene calls are TRBV5-4 and TRBJ1-2; the D is unclear. Per the germline V gene, CDR1 is SGHNT and CDR2 is YYREEE (reference sequence). V shed 0 bases and J shed 8 bases, with 17 bases lying between them. The CDR3 spans 15 residues. CDR3 sequence: CASSLGNSGGGGYTF. The CDR3 DNA reads TGTGCCAGCAGCTTGGGTAATTCGGGAGGAGGAGGCTACACCTTC.

This chain joins TRBV7-9 and TRBJ2-2; 7 nucleotides line up with TRBD1. This CDR3 comprises 15 residues. The junction had 2 bases not matched to a gene; V was cut back by 0 bases and J by 4 bases. Germline V gene lookup returns CDR1 SEHNR and CDR2 FQNEAQ (reference sequence). In nucleotides, the CDR3 is TGTGCCAGCAGCTTAGCGACAGGGAGCACCGGGGAGCTGTTTTTT. This encodes CASSLATGSTGELFF.